These 29 T cell receptor beta chains were all obtained from the same sample, sequenced in a study of T cells after yellow fever vaccination. TCRdb re-derived calls from the 5' RACE reads in MiXCR, one entry per CDR3 protein. The sample includes a few hundred thousand distinct CDR3 sequences, roughly 4% seen only once; the top ten take roughly 26%. Source: PBMCs, taken 5 days after the yellow fever booster vaccination. The origin of the receptors is a man between 18 and 35 years old who received the YFV17D yellow fever vaccine.

This clonotype was observed a single time. It may be a read error: a sequence one base away is much more abundant. Lacking the conserved final phenylalanine or tryptophan, this CDR3 likely reflects a read error. The chain combines TRBV6-5 with TRBJ2-5, with TRBD1 matching over 11 bases. J lost 9 bases, V lost 2 bases, and 8 bases had no gene match. The CDR3 is made up of 15 amino acids. Germline CDR1 and CDR2: MNHEY and SVGAGI. CDR3 residues: CASSYRDRGGLAQYY. The CDR3 DNA is TGTGCCAGCAGTTACCGGGACAGGGGGGGTTTGGCCCAGTACTAC.

This clonotype came up a few times. The chain employs TRBV11-2 and TRBJ2-3; perhaps TRBD2 as D (6 bases). Germline V gives CDR1 SGHAT, CDR2 FQNNGV. V was cut by 7 bases and J by 2 bases, with 16 bases left in between. This CDR3 comprises 15 residues. Written as DNA, the CDR3 is TGTGCCAGCACACCTCTAAGACTAGTCACAGATACGCAGTATTTT. Translation: CASTPLRLVTDTQYF.

In its sample, this clonotype was seen many times. This CDR3 is CASSLADRSYEQYF. For the CDR3, the DNA is TGTGCCAGCAGCTTAGCCGACAGGTCCTACGAGCAGTACTTC. V and J are TRBV7-2 and TRBJ2-7, with a possible D match to TRBD1 (6 bases). Trimming took off 0 bases at V and 1 base at J, with 7 bases between the two ends. Germline V gene data show CDR1 as SGHTA and CDR2 as FQGNSA. The CDR3 is made up of 14 amino acids.

As regards this clonotype: Mismatch with germline at one junction end may stem from a read error. The chain links TRBV5-1 to TRBJ1-2; TRBD1 is a possible D gene (5 bases). In germline, CDR1 is SGHRS, CDR2 YFSETQ. CDR3 length equals 15 residues. The CDR3 spells CDSSPGGGSNYGYTF. The CDR3 bases are TGCGACAGCAGCCCAGGCGGGGGATCCAACTATGGCTACACCTTC.

The sample holds a few counts of this clonotype. V usage is TRBV5-1 and J usage is TRBJ2-1, with D maybe TRBD2 (7 bases). The CDR3 is 15 residues long. Germline V lookup: CDR1 SGHRS, CDR2 YFSETQ. Trimming took off 0 bases at V and 9 bases at J, with 16 bases between the two ends. The CDR3 is CASSLVWGRGGEQFF. The CDR3, as DNA: TGCGCCAGCAGCTTGGTCTGGGGGCGCGGGGGTGAGCAGTTCTTC.

This clonotype was seen a few times. CDR3 loop: CASSLGAGAGGDTQYF. The CDR3 coding sequence is TGTGCCAGCAGCTTGGGGGCGGGAGCGGGAGGAGATACGCAGTATTTT. The chain joins TRBV5-4 to TRBJ2-3, with 9 bases that match TRBD2. With V trimmed by 0 bases and J by 5 bases, 7 bases remained unmatched. CDR1 is SGHNT and CDR2 is YYREEE in the germline V gene (reference sequence). The CDR3 contains 16 residues.

This clonotype has more than one count but fewer than ten. The chain employs TRBV7-2 and TRBJ2-5; 9 bases map to TRBD1. Germline V lookup: CDR1 SGHTA, CDR2 FQGNSA. With V trimmed by 1 base and J by 5 bases, 5 bases remained unmatched. The CDR3 loop spans 15 amino acids. CDR3 DNA: TGTGCCAGCAGCTTAGACAGGGGGCCGGGGGAGACCCAGTACTTC. This codes for CASSLDRGPGETQYF.

This clonotype was seen only a few times. The chain combines TRBV20-1 with TRBJ2-3, with 10 bases that match TRBD2. CDR3 length: 14 residues. Trimming cost V 5 bases and J 0 bases; bases outside gene matches: 2. Germline CDR1 and CDR2: DFQATT and SNEGSKA (reference sequence). CDR3 region: CSAQLAGSTDTQYF. The CDR3 DNA sequence: TGCAGTGCTCAACTAGCGGGAAGCACAGATACGCAGTATTTT.

The J gene is TRBJ2-7, the V gene TRBV18; 9 bases match TRBD2. Looked up from germline, CDR1 is KGHSH and CDR2 is LQKENI. CDR3 size: 16 residues. J lost 0 bases, V lost 6 bases, and 9 bases had no gene match. The CDR3 sequence is CASSPGLARNSYEQYF. CDR3 nucleotides: TGTGCCAGCTCTCCTGGACTAGCGCGGAACTCCTACGAGCAGTACTTC.

V gene TRBV12-3 or TRBV12-4 combines with J gene TRBJ1-1; D perhaps matches TRBD1 (6 bases). CDR3 size: 15 residues. V shed 3 bases and J shed 5 bases, with 16 bases lying between them. CDR3 sequence (DNA): TGTGCCAGCAGTTTCGGTGGGGGGCAGAGAACTGAAGCTTTCTTT. This translates into CASSFGGGQRTEAFF.

This clonotype was counted a few times. The chain has TRBV4-1 and TRBJ2-3, with 8 bases that match TRBD2. With 4 bases clipped from V and 5 bases from J, the junction kept 14 bases outside the gene matches. CDR1 is MGHRA, CDR2 YSYEKL, per germline. The length of the CDR3 is 17 residues. This CDR3 reads CASSRTRSGGPGDTQYF. As DNA, the CDR3 is TGCGCCAGCAGCCGTACGAGGTCGGGGGGGCCCGGAGATACGCAGTATTTT.

The rearrangement links TRBV18 to TRBJ1-2; D is undetermined. The CDR3 length is 14 residues. Trimming shortened V by 0 bases and J by 2 bases, and 7 bases separated the two germline ends. Germline-derived CDR1 and CDR2 are KGHSH and LQKENI. CDR3 nucleotides: TGTGCCAGCTCACCACCCTCGGTGAACTATGGCTACACCTTC. It is translated as CASSPPSVNYGYTF.

CDR3 sequence reads: CASSFGGREKLFF. The CDR3 DNA follows: TGTGCCAGCAGTTTCGGGGGCAGGGAAAAACTGTTTTTT. The chain has TRBV28 and TRBJ1-4, with D possibly TRBD1 on 6 matching bases. Trimming took off 3 bases at V and 8 bases at J, with 10 bases between the two ends. Germline V gives CDR1 MDHEN, CDR2 SYDVKM. This CDR3 region has 13 residues.

The rearrangement joins TRBV27 to TRBJ2-1; no clear D gene. Germline-derived CDR1 and CDR2 are MNHEY and SMNVEV (reference sequence). The V gene lost 2 bases and the J gene lost 5 bases, with 7 bases spanning the gap. The CDR3 has 13 amino acids. CDR3 bases: TGTGCCAGCAGTTTAATTGAGCACAATGAGCAGTTCTTC. This codes for CASSLIEHNEQFF.

This clonotype was recorded many times. V usage is TRBV29-1 and J usage is TRBJ1-4; no firm D call. Looked up from germline, CDR1 is SQVTM and CDR2 is ANQGSEA. CDR3 size: 12 residues. Trimming cost V 7 bases and J 4 bases, with 10 bases left between them. The CDR3 coding sequence is TGCAGCGCCGGCCGGGGTAATGAAAAACTGTTTTTT. Translated: CSAGRGNEKLFF.

This clonotype was seen a few times. The chain recombines TRBV12-3 or TRBV12-4 with TRBJ1-2; D unresolved. The CDR3 consists of 15 residues. Trimming cost V 3 bases and J 0 bases, with 11 bases left between them. The CDR3 region is CASSLWVKANYGYTF. The CDR3 DNA follows: TGTGCCAGCAGTTTGTGGGTGAAGGCTAACTATGGCTACACCTTC.

This clonotype has only a few counts. The germline gene is not matched at one end of the junction; a read error may be the cause. The chain is built from TRBV19 and TRBJ2-1, with D unclear. Germline CDR1 is LNHDA and CDR2 is SQIVND (reference sequence). The CDR3 runs to 14 residues. Here the CDR3 DNA reads TGTGCCAGTAGTATACGCGGCTCCGACAATGAGCAGTTCTTC. Its protein is CASSIRGSDNEQFF.

This clonotype was seen a few times. CDR3: CARSEGADQETQYF. The CDR3 nucleotides are TGTGCCAGAAGCGAGGGGGCCGACCAAGAGACCCAGTACTTC. This chain joins TRBV5-3 and TRBJ2-5, with 7 bases matching TRBD1. TRBV5-3 is recorded as an ORF, its role being uncertain. J was trimmed by 0 bases and V by 4 bases; bases with no gene match: 3. The CDR3 covers 14 residues.

This chain links TRBV7-9 with TRBJ1-6; D is perhaps TRBD1 (5 bases). The length of the CDR3 is 15 residues. Trimming pared 5 bases from V and 9 bases from J, leaving 17 bases between. CDR1 is SEHNR, CDR2 FQNEAQ, per germline (reference sequence). CDR3 sequence reads: CASSETESRGSPLHF. In DNA form, the CDR3 reads TGTGCCAGCAGCGAAACAGAAAGTAGGGGTTCACCCCTCCACTTT.

This clonotype was detected ten times or more. The V and J genes are TRBV3-1 and TRBJ2-5, with D perhaps matching TRBD1 or TRBD2 (5 bases each). Germline values: CDR1 LGHDT, CDR2 YNNKEL (reference sequence). Trimming stripped 6 bases from V and 3 bases from J, with 11 bases between. This CDR3 region has 13 residues. CDR3 in DNA: TGTGCCAGCAGGCTCCGAGGGGAAGAGACCCAGTACTTC. The encoded protein is CASRLRGEETQYF.

This clonotype was counted at least ten times. The J gene is TRBJ2-3, the V gene TRBV6-5, with 7 bases aligning to TRBD2. Germline values: CDR1 MNHEY, CDR2 SVGAGI. Trimming at V came to 7 bases and at J to 3 bases, leaving 13 bases not matched to a gene. The CDR3 length is 16 residues. In nucleotides, the CDR3 is TGTGCCAGCAACACAATAGGGGAGGGCGTTACAGATACGCAGTATTTT. Protein sequence: CASNTIGEGVTDTQYF.

This clonotype was detected only a few times. The gene calls are TRBV24-1 and TRBJ2-1, with D possibly being TRBD2 (6 bases). Germline V gene data show CDR1 as KGHDR and CDR2 as SFDVKD. This CDR3 region has 14 residues. V dropped 5 bases and J dropped 0 bases, with 7 bases sitting between them. CDR3 DNA: TGTGCCACCAGTGGGGGGGTCTCCTACAATGAGCAGTTCTTC. Its translation: CATSGGVSYNEQFF.

This clonotype was recorded many times. The chain uses TRBV6-5 and TRBJ2-3, with a possible D match to TRBD2 (6 bases). CDR1 is MNHEY and CDR2 is SVGAGI in the germline V gene. This CDR3 has 15 residues. With 2 bases removed from V and 1 base from J, the gap between germline ends came to 10 bases. The CDR3 DNA sequence: TGTGCCAGCAGTTACGGCGGGGTTGGCACAGATACGCAGTATTTT. Its translation is CASSYGGVGTDTQYF.

This clonotype was seen repeatedly, ten times or more. The rearrangement links TRBV5-1 to TRBJ1-1; 7 bases match TRBD1. Trimming cost V 4 bases and J 2 bases; bases outside gene matches: 14. CDR3 length: 17 amino acids. Germline loops: CDR1 SGHRS, CDR2 YFSETQ. This chain's CDR3 is CASSARDSTSVNTEAFF. Here the CDR3 DNA reads TGCGCCAGCAGCGCCCGGGACAGCACATCGGTAAACACTGAAGCTTTCTTT.

There are many counts of this clonotype. J is TRBJ2-7 and V is TRBV7-2; unclear D gene. The CDR3 is 15 amino acids. From germline, CDR1 is SGHTA and CDR2 FQGNSA. Trimming removed 5 bases at V and 5 bases at J, with 19 bases between. The CDR3 DNA follows: TGTGCCAGCAGCGACCGCAAAACCGGGTTGGACGAGCAGTACTTC. Amino acids: CASSDRKTGLDEQYF.

This clonotype came up many times. The V call is TRBV4-1, the J call TRBJ2-7; D possibly corresponds to TRBD1 (6 bases). V lost 1 base and J lost 6, with 10 bases in between. This CDR3 has 13 residues. Germline CDR1 and CDR2: MGHRA and YSYEKL. CDR3 protein: CASSQALGGEQYV. CDR3 bases: TGCGCCAGCAGCCAAGCCTTAGGGGGCGAGCAGTACGTC.

This clonotype was seen only once. The chain links TRBV4-3 to TRBJ2-1; weak D call: TRBD1 (6 bases). CDR3 size: 18 residues. Trimming took 3 bases from V and 0 from J, leaving 18 bases between them. Germline V gives CDR1 LGHNA, CDR2 YSLEER. The CDR3 nucleotides are TGCGCCAGCAGCCAGCGGACGGGACACCGGAGCTCCTACAATGAGCAGTTCTTC. This codes for CASSQRTGHRSSYNEQFF.

The chain links TRBV24-1 to TRBJ2-2; the match to TRBD2 covers 10 bases. The CDR3 has 15 amino acids. Germline V gene lookup returns CDR1 KGHDR and CDR2 SFDVKD. V lost 4 bases to trimming and J lost 6 bases; unmatched junction nucleotides: 4. CDR3 DNA: TGTGCCACCAGTGACCCAGCGGGGGGGCCCGGGGAGCTGTTTTTT. Protein product: CATSDPAGGPGELFF.

The V gene is TRBV7-2, the J gene TRBJ2-1, with TRBD2 matching 11 bases. Germline assignment: CDR1 SGHTA and CDR2 FQGNSA. This CDR3 region has 15 residues. J lost 5 bases, V lost 3 bases, and 3 bases had no gene match. CDR3 loop: CASSFSGGANNEQFF. The CDR3 DNA reads as TGTGCCAGCAGCTTTAGCGGGGGGGCCAACAATGAGCAGTTCTTC.